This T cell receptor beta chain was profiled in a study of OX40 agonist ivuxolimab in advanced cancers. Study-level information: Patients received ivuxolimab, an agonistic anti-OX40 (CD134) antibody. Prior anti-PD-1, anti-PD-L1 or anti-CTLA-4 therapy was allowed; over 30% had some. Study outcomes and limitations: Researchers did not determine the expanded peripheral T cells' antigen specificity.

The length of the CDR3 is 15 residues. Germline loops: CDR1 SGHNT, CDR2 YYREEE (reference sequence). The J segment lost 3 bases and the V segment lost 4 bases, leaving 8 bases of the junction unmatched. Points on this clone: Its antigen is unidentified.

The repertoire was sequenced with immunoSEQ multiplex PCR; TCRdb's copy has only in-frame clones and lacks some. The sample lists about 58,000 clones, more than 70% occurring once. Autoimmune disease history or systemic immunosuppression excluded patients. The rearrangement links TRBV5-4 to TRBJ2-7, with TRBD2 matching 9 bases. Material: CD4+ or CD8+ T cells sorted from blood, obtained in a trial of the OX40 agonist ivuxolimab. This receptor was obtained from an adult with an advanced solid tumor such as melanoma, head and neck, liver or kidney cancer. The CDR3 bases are TGTGCCAGCAGCGAGGGGACTAGCACGGTCTACGAGCAGTACTTC. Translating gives CASSEGTSTVYEQYF. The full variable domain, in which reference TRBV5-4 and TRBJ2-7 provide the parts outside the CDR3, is ETGVTQSPTHLIKTRGQQVTLRCSSQSGHNTVSWYQQALGQGPQFIFQYYREEENGRGNFPPRFSGLQFPNYSSELNVNALELDDSALYLCASSEGTSTVYEQYFGPGTRLTVT.